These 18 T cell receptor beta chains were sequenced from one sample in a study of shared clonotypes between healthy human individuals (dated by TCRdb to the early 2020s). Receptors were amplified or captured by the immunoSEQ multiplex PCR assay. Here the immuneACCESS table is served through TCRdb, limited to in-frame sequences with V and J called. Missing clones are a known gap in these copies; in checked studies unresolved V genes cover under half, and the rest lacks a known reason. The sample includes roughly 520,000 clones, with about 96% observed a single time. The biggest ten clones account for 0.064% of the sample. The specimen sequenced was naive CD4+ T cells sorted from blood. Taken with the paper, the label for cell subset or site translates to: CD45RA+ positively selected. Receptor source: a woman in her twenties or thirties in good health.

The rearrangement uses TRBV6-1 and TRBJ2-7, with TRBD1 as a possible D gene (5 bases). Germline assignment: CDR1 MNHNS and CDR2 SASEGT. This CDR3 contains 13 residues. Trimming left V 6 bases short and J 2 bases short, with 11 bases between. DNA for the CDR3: TGTGCCAGCAGAATCGACAGTCCCTACGAGCAGTACTTC. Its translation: CASRIDSPYEQYF.

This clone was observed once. CDR3 region: CATSSDRLAGGLYEQYF. The CDR3 DNA sequence: TGTGCCACCAGCAGCGACAGACTAGCGGGAGGACTCTACGAGCAGTACTTC. The V gene is TRBV15, the J gene TRBJ2-7; 13 bases line up with TRBD2. Germline V CDR1 and CDR2: LNHNV, YYDKDF (reference sequence). CDR3 length: 17 residues. Germline trimming cut 3 bases from V and 3 bases from J; bases unmatched to any gene: 8.

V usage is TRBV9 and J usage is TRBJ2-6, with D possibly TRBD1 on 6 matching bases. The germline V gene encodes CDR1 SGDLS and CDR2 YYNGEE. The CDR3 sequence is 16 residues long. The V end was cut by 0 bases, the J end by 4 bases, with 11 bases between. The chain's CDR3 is CASSVVGAPGANVLTF. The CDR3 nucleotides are TGTGCCAGCAGCGTAGTGGGGGCTCCAGGGGCCAACGTCCTGACTTTC.

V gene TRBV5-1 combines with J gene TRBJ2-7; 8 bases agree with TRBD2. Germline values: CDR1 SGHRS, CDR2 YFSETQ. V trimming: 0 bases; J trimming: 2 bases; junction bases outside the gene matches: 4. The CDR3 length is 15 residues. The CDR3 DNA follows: TGCGCCAGCAGCTTGGGGGTAGCGGGGACCTACGAGCAGTACTTC. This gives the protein CASSLGVAGTYEQYF.

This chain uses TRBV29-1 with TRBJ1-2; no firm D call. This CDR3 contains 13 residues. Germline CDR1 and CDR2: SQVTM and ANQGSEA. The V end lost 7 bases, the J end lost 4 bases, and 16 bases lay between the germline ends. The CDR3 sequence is CSATIRGGYGYTF. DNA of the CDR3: TGCAGCGCTACTATCCGGGGAGGCTATGGCTACACCTTC.

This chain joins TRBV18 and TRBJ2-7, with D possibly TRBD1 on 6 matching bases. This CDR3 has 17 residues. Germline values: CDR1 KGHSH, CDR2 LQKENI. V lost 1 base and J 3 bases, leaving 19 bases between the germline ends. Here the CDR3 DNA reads TGTGCCAGCTCACCACTCAACCAAAAGACAGGATACTACGAGCAGTACTTC. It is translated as CASSPLNQKTGYYEQYF.

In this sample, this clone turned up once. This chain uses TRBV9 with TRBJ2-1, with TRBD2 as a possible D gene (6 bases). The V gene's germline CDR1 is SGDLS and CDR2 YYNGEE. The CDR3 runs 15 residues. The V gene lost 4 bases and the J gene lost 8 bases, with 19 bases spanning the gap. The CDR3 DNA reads TGTGCCAGCAGCCTCGGGTGGCGGGATTGGGATGAGCAGTTCTTC. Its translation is CASSLGWRDWDEQFF.

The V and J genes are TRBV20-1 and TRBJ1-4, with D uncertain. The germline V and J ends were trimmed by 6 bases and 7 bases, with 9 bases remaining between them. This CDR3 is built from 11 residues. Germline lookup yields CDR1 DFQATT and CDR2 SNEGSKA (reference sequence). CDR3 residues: CSALRIEKLFF. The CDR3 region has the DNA TGCAGTGCCCTGAGAATTGAAAAACTGTTTTTT.

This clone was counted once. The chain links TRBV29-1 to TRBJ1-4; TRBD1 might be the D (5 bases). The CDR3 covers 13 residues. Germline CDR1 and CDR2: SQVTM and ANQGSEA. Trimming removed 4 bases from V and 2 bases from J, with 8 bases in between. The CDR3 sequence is CSVVGGTNEKLFF. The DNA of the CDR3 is TGCAGCGTTGTGGGGGGGACTAATGAAAAACTGTTTTTT.

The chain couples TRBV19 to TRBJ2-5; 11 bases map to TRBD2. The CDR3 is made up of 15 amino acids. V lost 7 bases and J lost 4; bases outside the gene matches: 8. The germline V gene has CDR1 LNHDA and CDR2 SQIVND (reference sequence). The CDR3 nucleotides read TGTGCCAGTACCGAGACTAGCGGGGCACCAGAGACCCAGTACTTC. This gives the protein CASTETSGAPETQYF.

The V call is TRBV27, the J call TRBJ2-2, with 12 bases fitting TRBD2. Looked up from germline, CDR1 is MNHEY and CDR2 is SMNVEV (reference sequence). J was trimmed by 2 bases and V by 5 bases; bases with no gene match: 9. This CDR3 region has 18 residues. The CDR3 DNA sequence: TGTGCCAGCAGTCGACAGCTAGCGGGAGGGCTAAACACCGGGGAGCTGTTTTTT. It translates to CASSRQLAGGLNTGELFF.

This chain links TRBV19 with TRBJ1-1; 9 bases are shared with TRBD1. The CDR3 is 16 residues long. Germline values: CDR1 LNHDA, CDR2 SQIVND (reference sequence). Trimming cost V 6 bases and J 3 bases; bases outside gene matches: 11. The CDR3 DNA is TGTGCCAGTAGCTTAACAGGGGGCGGGGTGGACACTGAAGCTTTCTTT. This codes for CASSLTGGGVDTEAFF.

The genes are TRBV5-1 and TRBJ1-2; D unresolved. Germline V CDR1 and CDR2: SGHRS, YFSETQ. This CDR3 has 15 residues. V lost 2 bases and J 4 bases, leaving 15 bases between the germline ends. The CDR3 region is CASSFGGITIYGYTF. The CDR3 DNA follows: TGCGCCAGCAGCTTCGGTGGAATCACTATCTATGGCTACACCTTC.

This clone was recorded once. DNA of the CDR3: TGTGCCACCAGCAGTTGGACTAGCGGGAGGCCAGATACGCAGTATTTT. It translates to CATSSWTSGRPDTQYF. The genes are TRBV15 and TRBJ2-3; TRBD2 matches at 14 bases. Germline loops: CDR1 LNHNV, CDR2 YYDKDF (reference sequence). V lost 3 bases to trimming and J lost 4 bases; unmatched junction nucleotides: 3. The CDR3 length is 16 residues.

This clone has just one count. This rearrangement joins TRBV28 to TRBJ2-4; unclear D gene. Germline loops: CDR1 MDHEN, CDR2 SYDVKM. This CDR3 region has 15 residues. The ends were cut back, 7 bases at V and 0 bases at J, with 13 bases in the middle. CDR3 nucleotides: TGTGCCAGCATGATGGTTAGACTAGCCAAAAACATTCAGTACTTC. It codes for CASMMVRLAKNIQYF. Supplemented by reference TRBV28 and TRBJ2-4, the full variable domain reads DVKVTQSSRYLVKRTGEKVFLECVQDMDHENMFWYRQDPGLGLRLIYFSYDVKMKEKGDIPEGYSVSREKKERFSLILESASTNQTSMYLCASMMVRLAKNIQYFGAGTRLSVL.

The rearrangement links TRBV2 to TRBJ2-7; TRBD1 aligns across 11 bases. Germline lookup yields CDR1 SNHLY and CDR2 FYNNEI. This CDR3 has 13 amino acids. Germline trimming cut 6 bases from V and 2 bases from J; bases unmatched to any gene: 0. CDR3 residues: CASRGQGAYEQYF. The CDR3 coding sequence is TGTGCCAGCAGGGGACAGGGGGCCTACGAGCAGTACTTC.

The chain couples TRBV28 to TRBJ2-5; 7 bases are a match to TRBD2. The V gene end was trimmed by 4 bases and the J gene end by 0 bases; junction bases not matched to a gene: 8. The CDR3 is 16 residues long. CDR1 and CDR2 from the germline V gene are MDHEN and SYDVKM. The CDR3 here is CASSSLSGGYQETQYF. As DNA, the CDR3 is TGTGCCAGCAGTTCCCTATCGGGGGGATACCAAGAGACCCAGTACTTC.

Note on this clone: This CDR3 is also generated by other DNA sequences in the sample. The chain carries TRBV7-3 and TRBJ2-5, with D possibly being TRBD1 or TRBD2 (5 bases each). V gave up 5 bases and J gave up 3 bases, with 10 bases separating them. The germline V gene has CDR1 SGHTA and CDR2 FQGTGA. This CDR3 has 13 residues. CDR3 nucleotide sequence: TGTGCCAGCAGCCCAGGGACGGAAGAGACCCAGTACTTC. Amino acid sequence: CASSPGTEETQYF.